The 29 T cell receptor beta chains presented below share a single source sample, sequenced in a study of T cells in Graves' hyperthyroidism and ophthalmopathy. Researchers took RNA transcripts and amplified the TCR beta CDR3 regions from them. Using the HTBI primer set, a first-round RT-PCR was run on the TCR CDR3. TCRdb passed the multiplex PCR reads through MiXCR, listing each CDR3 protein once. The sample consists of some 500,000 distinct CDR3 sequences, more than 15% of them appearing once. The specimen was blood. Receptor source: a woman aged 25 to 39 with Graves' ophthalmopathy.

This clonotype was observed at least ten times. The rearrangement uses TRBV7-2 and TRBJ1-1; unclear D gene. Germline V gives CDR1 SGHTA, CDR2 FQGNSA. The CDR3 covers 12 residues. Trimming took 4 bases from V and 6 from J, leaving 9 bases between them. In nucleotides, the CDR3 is TGTGCCAGCAGCTCCTTTCCTTCTGAAGCTTTCTTT. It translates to CASSSFPSEAFF. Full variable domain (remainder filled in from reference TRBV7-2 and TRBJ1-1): GAGVSQSPSNKVTEKGKDVELRCDPISGHTALYWYRQSLGQGLEFLIYFQGNSAPDKSGLPSDRFSAERTGGSVSTLTIQRTQQEDSAVYLCASSSFPSEAFFGQGTRLTVV.

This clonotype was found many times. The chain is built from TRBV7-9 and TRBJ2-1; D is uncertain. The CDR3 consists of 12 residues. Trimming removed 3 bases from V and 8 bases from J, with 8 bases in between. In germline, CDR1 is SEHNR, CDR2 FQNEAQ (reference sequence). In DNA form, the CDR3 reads TGTGCCAGCAGCTTGGATGGAGATGAGCAGTTCTTC. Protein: CASSLDGDEQFF.

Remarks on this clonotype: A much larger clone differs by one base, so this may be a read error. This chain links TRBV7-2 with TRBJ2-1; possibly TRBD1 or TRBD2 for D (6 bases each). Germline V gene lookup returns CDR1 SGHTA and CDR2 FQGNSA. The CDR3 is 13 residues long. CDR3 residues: CASSSPGDNEQSF. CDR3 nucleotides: TGTGCCAGCAGCTCGCCGGGGGACAATGAGCAGTCCTTC. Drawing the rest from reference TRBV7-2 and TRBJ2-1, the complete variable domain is GAGVSQSPSNKVTEKGKDVELRCDPISGHTALYWYRQSLGQGLEFLIYFQGNSAPDKSGLPSDRFSAERTGGSVSTLTIQRTQQEDSAVYLCASSSPGDNEQSFGPGTRLTVL.

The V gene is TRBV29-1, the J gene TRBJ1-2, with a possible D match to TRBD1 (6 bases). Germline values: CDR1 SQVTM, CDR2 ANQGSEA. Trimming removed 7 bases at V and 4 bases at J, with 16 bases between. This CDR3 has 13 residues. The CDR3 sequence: CSARTDVSYGYTF. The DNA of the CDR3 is TGCAGCGCCAGGACAGACGTTTCCTATGGCTACACCTTC.

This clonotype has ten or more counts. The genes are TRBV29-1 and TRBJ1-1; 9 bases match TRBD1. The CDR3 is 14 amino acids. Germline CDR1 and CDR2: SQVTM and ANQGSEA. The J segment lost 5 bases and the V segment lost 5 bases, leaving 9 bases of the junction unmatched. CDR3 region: CSVIEQGAGTEAFF. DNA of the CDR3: TGCAGCGTTATCGAACAGGGGGCTGGTACTGAAGCTTTCTTT. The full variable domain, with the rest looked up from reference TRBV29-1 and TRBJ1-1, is SAVISQKPSRDICQRGTSLTIQCQVDSQVTMMFWYRQQPGQSLTLIATANQGSEATYESGFVIDKFPISRPNLTFSTLTVSNMSPEDSSIYLCSVIEQGAGTEAFFGQGTRLTVV.

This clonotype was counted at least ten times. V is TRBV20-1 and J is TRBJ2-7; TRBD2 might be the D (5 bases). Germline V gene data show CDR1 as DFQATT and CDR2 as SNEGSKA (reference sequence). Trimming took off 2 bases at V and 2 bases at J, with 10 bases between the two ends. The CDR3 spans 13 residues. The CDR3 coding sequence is TGCAGTGCTAGAAGTAGCGATGCCTACGAGCAGTACTTC. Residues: CSARSSDAYEQYF.

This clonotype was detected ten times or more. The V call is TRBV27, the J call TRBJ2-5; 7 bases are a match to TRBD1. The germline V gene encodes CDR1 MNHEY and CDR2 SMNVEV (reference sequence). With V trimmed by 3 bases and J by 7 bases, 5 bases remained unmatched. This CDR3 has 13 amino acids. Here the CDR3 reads CASSFDRVATQYF. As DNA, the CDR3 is TGTGCCAGCAGTTTCGACAGGGTGGCGACCCAGTACTTC.

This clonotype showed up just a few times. The CDR3 sequence: CASSYRTSGGTYEQYF. The DNA of the CDR3 is TGTGCCAGCAGTTACCGGACTAGCGGGGGGACCTACGAGCAGTACTTC. The rearrangement joins TRBV6-2 or TRBV6-3 to TRBJ2-7; TRBD2 matches at 14 bases. Germline V gene sequence: CDR1 MNHEY, CDR2 SVGEGT. The CDR3 covers 16 residues. The junction had 2 bases not matched to a gene; V was cut back by 2 bases and J by 2 bases.

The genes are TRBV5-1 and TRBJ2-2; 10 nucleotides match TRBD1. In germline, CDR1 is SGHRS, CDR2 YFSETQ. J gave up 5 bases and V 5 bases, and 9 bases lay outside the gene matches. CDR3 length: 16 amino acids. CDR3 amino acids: CASRSPGQGRTGELFF. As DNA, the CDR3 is TGCGCCAGCAGGTCACCGGGACAGGGGAGAACCGGGGAGCTGTTTTTT.

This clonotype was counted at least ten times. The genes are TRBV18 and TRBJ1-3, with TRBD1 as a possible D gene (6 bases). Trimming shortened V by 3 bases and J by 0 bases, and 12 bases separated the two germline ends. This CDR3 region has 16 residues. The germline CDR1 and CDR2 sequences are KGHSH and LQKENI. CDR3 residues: CASSPVQGGSGNTIYF. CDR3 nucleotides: TGTGCCAGCTCACCGGTACAGGGTGGCTCTGGAAACACCATATATTTT.

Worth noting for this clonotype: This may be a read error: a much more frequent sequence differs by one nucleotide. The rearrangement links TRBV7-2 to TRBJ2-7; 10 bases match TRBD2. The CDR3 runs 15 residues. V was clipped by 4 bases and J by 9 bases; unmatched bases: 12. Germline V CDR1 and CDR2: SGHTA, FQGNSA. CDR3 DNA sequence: TGTGCCAGCAGCTACCTTCTAGCGGGAGCTCGCGGGCAGTACTTC. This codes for CASSYLLAGARGQYF.

CDR3 residues: CASSERWLETQYF. The CDR3 nucleotides read TGTGCCAGCAGTGAAAGGTGGTTGGAGACCCAGTACTTC. V and J are TRBV2 and TRBJ2-5; D is ambiguous. V was shortened by 2 bases and J by 5 bases, with 9 bases between the two germline ends. The CDR3 has 13 amino acids. Germline CDR1 reads SNHLY; CDR2 reads FYNNEI.

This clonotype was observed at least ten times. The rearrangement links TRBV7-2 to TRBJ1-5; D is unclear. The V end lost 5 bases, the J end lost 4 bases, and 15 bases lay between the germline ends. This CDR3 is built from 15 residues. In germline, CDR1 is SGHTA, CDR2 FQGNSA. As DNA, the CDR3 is TGTGCCAGCAGCCCCTCGGGTCAGTGGAATCAGCCCCAGCATTTT. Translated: CASSPSGQWNQPQHF.

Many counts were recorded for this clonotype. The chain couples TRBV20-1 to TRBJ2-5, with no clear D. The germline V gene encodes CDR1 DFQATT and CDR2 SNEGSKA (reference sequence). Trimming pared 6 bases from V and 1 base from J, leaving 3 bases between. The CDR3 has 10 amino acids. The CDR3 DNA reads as TGCAGTGCCATCCAAGAGACCCAGTACTTC. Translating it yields CSAIQETQYF.

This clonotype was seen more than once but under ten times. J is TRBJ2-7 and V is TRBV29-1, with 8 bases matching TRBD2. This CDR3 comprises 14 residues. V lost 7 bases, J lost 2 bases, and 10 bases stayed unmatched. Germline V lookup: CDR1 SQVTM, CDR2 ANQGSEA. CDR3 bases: TGCAGCGCCGGGGGGGGTGAAACGACCTACGAGCAGTACTTC. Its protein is CSAGGGETTYEQYF.

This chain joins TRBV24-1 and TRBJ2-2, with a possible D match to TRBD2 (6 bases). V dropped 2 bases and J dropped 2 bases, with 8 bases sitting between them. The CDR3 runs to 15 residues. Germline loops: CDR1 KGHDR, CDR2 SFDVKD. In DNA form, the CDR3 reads TGTGCCACCAGTGATTCTAGCGAAAACACCGGGGAGCTGTTTTTT. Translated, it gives CATSDSSENTGELFF.

The CDR3 here is CASSATSNEQFF. CDR3 bases: TGTGCCAGCAGTGCGACTAGCAATGAGCAGTTCTTC. J is TRBJ2-1 and V is TRBV2; TRBD2 is a possible D gene (6 bases). This CDR3 is built from 12 residues. Deletions cut 4 bases from V and 6 bases from J, with 7 bases between. Germline CDR1 is SNHLY and CDR2 is FYNNEI.

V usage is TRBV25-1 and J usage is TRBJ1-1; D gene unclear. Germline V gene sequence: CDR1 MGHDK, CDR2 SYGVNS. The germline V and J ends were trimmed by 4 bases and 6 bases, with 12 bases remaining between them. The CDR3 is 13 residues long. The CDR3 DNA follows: TGTGCCAGCAGTGGATCCAAAAGGGCTGAAGCTTTCTTT. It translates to CASSGSKRAEAFF.

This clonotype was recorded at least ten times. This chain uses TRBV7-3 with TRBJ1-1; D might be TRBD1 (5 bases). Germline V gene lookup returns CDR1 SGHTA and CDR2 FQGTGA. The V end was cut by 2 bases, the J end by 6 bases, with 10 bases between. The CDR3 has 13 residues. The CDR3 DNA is TGTGCCAGCAGCTTAGGGGGGGGGGCTGAAGCTTTCTTT. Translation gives CASSLGGGAEAFF. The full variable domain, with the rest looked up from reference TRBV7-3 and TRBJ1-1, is GAGVSQTPSNKVTEKGKYVELRCDPISGHTALYWYRQSLGQGPEFLIYFQGTGAADDSGLPNDRFFAVRPEGSVSTLKIQRTERGDSAVYLCASSLGGGAEAFFGQGTRLTVV.

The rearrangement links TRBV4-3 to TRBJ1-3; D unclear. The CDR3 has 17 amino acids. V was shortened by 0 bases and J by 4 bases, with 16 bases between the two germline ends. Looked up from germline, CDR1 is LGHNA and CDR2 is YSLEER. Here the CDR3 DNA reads TGCGCCAGCAGCCAAGATAGTGGGAGGCCACGAGGAAACACCATATATTTT. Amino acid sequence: CASSQDSGRPRGNTIYF.

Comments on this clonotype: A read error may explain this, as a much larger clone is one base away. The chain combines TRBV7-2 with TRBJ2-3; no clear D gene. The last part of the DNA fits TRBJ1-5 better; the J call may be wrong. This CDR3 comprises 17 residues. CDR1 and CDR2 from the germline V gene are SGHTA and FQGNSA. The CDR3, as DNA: TGTGCCAGCAGCCACTACAGCCGGGCTACCACCACAGATACGCAGCATTTT. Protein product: CASSHYSRATTTDTQHF.

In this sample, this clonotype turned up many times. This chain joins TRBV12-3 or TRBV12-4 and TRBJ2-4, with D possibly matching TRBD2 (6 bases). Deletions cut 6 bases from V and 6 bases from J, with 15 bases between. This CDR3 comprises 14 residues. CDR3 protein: CASSPGGQGNIQYF. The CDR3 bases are TGTGCCAGCAGCCCCGGGGGTCAGGGAAACATTCAGTACTTC.

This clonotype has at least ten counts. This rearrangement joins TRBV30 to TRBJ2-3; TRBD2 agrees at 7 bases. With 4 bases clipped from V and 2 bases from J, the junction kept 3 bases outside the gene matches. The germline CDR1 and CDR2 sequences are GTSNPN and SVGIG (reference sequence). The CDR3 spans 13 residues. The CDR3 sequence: CAWTSGYTDTQYF. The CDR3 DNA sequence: TGTGCCTGGACTAGCGGCTACACAGATACGCAGTATTTT.

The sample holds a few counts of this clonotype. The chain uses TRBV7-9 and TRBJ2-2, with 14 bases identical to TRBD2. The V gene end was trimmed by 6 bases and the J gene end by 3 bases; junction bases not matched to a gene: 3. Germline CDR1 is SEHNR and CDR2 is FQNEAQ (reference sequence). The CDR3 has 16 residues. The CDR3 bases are TGTGCCAGCAGGGGACTAGCGGGAGAGGACACCGGGGAGCTGTTTTTT. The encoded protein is CASRGLAGEDTGELFF.

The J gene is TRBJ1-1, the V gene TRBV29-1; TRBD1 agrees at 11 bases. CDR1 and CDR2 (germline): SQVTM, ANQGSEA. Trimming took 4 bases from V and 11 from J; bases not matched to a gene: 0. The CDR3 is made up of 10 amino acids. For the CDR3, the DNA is TGCAGCGTTGGGGACAGGGGGGCTTTCTTT. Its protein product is CSVGDRGAFF.

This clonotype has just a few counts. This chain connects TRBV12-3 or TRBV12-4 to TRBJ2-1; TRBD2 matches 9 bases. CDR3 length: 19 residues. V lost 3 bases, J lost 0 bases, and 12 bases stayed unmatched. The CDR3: CASSFGGGEYYLSYNEQFF. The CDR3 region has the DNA TGTGCCAGCAGTTTTGGCGGGGGGGAATACTACCTCTCCTACAATGAGCAGTTCTTC.

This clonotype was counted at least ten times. The CDR3 DNA sequence: TGTGCCAGCAGTTTGGGCCTCTCGAACACCGGGGAGCTGTTTTTT. Its translation is CASSLGLSNTGELFF. This rearrangement joins TRBV12-3 or TRBV12-4 to TRBJ2-2; D is unresolved. There are 15 residues in the CDR3. Trimming left V 3 bases short and J 0 bases short, with 8 bases between.

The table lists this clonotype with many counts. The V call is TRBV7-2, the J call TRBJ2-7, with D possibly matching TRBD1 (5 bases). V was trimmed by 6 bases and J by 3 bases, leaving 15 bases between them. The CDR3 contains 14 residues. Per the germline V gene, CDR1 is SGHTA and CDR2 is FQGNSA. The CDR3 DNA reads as TGTGCCAGCAGGCAGGGTTCCCTTATCTACGAGCAGTACTTC. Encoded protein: CASRQGSLIYEQYF. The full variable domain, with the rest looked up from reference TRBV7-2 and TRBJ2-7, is GAGVSQSPSNKVTEKGKDVELRCDPISGHTALYWYRQSLGQGLEFLIYFQGNSAPDKSGLPSDRFSAERTGGSVSTLTIQRTQQEDSAVYLCASRQGSLIYEQYFGPGTRLTVT.

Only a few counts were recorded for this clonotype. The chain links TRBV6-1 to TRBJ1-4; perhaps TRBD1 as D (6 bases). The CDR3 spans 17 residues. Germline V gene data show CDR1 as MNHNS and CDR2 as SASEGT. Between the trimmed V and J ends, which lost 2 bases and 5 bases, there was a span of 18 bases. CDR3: CASSEWSVGASNEKLFF. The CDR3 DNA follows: TGTGCCAGCAGTGAATGGTCTGTGGGGGCCTCGAATGAAAAACTGTTTTTT.